This TCR beta chain originates from a study of neurological immune-mediated disorders. The ends were cut back, 3 bases at V and 10 bases at J, with 16 bases in the middle. This CDR3 comprises 13 residues. Looked up from germline, CDR1 is SGHRS and CDR2 is YFSETQ. MiXCR, applied by TCRdb to the 5' RACE reads, yields one record per CDR3 protein. The sample shows about 18,000 distinct CDR3 sequences, 11% to 15% of them seen only once. This clonotype was observed many times. This TCR was sampled from an older woman with HTLV-1-associated myelopathy (HAM/TSP). Sequencing used CD4+ T cells from blood. The genes are TRBV5-1 and TRBJ1-1; D unresolved. CDR3 in DNA: TGCGCCAGCAGCTCAAGAACCACGGGAGGAGCTTTCTTT. Encoded protein: CASSSRTTGGAFF.